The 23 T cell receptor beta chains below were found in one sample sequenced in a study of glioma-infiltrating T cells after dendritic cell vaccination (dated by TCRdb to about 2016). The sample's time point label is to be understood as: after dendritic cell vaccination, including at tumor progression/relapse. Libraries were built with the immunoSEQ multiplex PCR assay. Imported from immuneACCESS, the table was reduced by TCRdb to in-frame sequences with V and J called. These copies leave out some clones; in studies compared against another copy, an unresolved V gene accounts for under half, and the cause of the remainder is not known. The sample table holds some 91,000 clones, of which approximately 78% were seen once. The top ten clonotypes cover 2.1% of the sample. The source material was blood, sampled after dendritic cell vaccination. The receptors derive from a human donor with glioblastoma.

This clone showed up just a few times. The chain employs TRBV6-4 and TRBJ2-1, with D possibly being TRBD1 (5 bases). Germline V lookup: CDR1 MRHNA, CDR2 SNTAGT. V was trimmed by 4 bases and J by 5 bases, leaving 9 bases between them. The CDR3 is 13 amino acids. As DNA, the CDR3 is TGTGCCAGCAGTGTTGGGGCCAACAATGAGCAGTTCTTC. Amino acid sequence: CASSVGANNEQFF.

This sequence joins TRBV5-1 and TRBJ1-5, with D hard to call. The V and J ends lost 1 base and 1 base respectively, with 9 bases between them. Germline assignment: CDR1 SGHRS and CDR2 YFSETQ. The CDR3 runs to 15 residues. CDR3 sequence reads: CASSLNPGSNQPQHF. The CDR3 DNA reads TGCGCCAGCAGCTTGAATCCGGGAAGCAATCAGCCCCAGCATTTT.

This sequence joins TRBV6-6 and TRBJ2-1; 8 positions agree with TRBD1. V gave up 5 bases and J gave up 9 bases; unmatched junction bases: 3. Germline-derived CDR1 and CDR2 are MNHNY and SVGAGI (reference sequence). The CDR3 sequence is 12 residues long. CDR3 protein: CASSTTGVEQFF. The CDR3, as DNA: TGTGCCAGCAGTACGACAGGGGTTGAGCAGTTCTTC.

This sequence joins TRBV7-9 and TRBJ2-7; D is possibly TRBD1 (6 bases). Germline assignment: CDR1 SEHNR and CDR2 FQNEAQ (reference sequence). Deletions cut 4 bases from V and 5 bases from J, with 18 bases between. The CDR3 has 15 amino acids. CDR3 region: CASSSWTASRNEQYV. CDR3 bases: TGTGCCAGCAGCTCCTGGACAGCGTCGAGAAACGAGCAGTACGTC.

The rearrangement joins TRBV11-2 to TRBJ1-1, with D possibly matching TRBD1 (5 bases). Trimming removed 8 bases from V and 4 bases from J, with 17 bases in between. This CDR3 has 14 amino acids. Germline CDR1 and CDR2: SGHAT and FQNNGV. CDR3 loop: CASRRDRTGTEAFF. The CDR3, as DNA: TGTGCCAGCCGGCGGGACCGTACTGGCACTGAAGCTTTCTTT.

CDR3 in DNA: TGCGCCAGCAGTGGGTCCAGACAGGGCCTAGGAGAGCAGTTCTTC. Its translation: CASSGSRQGLGEQFF. The chain joins TRBV10-1 to TRBJ2-1; TRBD1 agrees at 7 bases. Germline-derived CDR1 and CDR2 are WNHNN and SYGVQD (reference sequence). This CDR3 contains 15 residues. V lost 4 bases, J lost 10 bases, and 13 bases stayed unmatched.

DNA of the CDR3: TGTGCCAGCAGCCACGGGGAAATTGCTATCAGGGGCTACACCTTC. Translating it yields CASSHGEIAIRGYTF. V and J are TRBV11-2 and TRBJ1-2, with no clear D. V lost 5 bases, J lost 8 bases, and 21 bases lay in between. This CDR3 spans 15 amino acids. Per the germline V gene, CDR1 is SGHAT and CDR2 is FQNNGV.

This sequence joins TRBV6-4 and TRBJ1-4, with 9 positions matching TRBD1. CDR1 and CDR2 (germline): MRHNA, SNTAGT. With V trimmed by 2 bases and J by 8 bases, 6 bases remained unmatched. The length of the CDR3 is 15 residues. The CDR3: CASSDGGTGKEKLFF. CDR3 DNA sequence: TGTGCCAGCAGTGACGGTGGGACAGGGAAAGAAAAACTGTTTTTT.

The CDR3 DNA sequence: TGTGCCATAGCGGGGACTAGCGTTGTACAAGGGTATACGCAGTATTTT. Encoded protein: CAIAGTSVVQGYTQYF. The chain recombines TRBV6-6 with TRBJ2-3; 10 positions match TRBD2. Trimming cost V 10 bases and J 7 bases; bases outside gene matches: 17. Germline V gene lookup returns CDR1 MNHNY and CDR2 SVGAGI (reference sequence). This CDR3 is 16 amino acids long.

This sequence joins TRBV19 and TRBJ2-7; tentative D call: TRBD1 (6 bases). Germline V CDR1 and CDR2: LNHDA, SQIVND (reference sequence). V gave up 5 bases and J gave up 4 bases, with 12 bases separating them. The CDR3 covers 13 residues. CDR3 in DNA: TGTGCCAGTAGTTTCGGACAGAAATACGAGCAGTACTTC. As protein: CASSFGQKYEQYF.

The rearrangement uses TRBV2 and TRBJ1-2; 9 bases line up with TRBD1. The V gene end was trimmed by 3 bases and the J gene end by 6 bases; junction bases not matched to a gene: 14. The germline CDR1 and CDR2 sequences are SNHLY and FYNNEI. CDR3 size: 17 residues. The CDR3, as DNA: TGTGCCAGCAGTGAGAGGGACAGGGCTCTTGGGCTGGATGGCTACACCTTC. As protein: CASSERDRALGLDGYTF.

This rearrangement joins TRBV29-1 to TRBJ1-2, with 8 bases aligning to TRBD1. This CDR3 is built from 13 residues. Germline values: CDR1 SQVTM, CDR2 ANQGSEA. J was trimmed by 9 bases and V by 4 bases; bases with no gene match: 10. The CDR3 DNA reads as TGCAGCGTTGCGGACAGGGCTGAAAATCGCTACACCTTC. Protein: CSVADRAENRYTF.

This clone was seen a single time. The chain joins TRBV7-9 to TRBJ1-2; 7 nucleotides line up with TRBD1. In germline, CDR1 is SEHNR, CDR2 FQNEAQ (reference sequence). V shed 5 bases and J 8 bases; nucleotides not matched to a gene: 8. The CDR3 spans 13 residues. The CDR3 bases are TGTGCCAGCAGCGATGACAGGGCACGGGGCTACACCTTC. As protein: CASSDDRARGYTF.

CDR3 protein: CASTPGVPSPGNTIYF. CDR3 coding DNA: TGCGCCAGCACCCCGGGGGTCCCGTCACCTGGAAACACCATATATTTT. The V and J genes are TRBV5-1 and TRBJ1-3; TRBD1 might be the D (5 bases). V was clipped by 6 bases and J by 2 bases, with 18 bases between them. CDR1 and CDR2 (germline): SGHRS, YFSETQ. This CDR3 comprises 16 residues.

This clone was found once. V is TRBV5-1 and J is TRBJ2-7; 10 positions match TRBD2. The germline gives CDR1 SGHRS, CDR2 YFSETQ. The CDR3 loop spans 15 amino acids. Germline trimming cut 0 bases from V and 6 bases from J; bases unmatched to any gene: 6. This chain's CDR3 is CASSLGLAGVSEQYV. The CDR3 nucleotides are TGCGCCAGCAGCTTGGGGCTAGCGGGAGTAAGCGAGCAGTACGTC.

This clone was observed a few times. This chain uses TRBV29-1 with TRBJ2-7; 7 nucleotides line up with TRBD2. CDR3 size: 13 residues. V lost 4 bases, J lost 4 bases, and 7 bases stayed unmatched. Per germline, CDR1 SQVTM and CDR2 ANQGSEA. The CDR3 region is CSVGGGIRYEQYF. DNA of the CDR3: TGCAGCGTTGGGGGGGGAATCAGGTACGAGCAGTACTTC.

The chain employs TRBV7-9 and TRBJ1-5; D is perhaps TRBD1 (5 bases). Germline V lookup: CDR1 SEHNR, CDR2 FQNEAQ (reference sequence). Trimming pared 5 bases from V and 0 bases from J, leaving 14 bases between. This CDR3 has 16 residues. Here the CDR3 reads CASSPGGSYSNQPQHF. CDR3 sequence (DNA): TGTGCCAGCAGCCCGGGGGGGTCCTATAGCAATCAGCCCCAGCATTTT.

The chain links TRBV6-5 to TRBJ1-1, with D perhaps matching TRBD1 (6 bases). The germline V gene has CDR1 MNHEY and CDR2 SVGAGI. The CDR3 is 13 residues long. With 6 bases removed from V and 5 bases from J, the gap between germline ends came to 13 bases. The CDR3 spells CASSRQAGTEAFF. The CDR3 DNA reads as TGTGCCAGCAGCCGACAGGCTGGGACTGAAGCTTTCTTT.

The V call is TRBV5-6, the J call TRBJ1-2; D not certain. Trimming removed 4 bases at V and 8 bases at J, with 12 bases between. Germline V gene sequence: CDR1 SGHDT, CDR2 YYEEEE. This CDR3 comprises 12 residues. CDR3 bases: TGTGCCAGCAGCCTAGATGGGAGCGGCTACACCTTC. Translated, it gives CASSLDGSGYTF.

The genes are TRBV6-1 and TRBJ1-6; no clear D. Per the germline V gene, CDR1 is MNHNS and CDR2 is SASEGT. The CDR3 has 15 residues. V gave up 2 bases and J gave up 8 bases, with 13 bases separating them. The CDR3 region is CASSEPTGVDSPLHF. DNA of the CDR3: TGTGCCAGCAGTGAACCCACCGGAGTGGATTCACCCCTCCACTTT.

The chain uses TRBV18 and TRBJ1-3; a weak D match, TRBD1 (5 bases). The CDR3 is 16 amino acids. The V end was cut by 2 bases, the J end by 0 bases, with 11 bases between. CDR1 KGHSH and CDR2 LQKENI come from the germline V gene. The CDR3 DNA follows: TGTGCCAGCTCACCAAGTGGGGCCGACTCTGGAAACACCATATATTTT. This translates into CASSPSGADSGNTIYF.

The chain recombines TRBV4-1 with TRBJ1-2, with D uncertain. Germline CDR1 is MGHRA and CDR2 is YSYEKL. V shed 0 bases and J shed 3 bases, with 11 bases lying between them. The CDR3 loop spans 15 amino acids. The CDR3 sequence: CASSQERIAYYGYTF. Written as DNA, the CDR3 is TGCGCCAGCAGCCAAGAGAGGATAGCTTACTATGGCTACACCTTC.

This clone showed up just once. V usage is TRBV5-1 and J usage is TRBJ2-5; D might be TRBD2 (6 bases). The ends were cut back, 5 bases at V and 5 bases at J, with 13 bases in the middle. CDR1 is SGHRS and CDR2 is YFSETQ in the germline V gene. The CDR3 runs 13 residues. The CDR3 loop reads CASSSGGWETQYF. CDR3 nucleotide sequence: TGCGCCAGCAGTAGCGGAGGGTGGGAGACCCAGTACTTC. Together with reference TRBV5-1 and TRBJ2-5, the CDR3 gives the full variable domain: KAGVTQTPRYLIKTRGQQVTLSCSPISGHRSVSWYQQTPGQGLQFLFEYFSETQRNKGNFPGRFSGRQFSNSRSEMNVSTLELGDSALYLCASSSGGWETQYFGPGTRLLVL.